These 30 T cell receptor beta chains originate from one sample sequenced in a study of blood T cell repertoires in COVID-19. Produced via immunoSEQ multiplex PCR; TCRdb's table is partial and in-frame only. The table has under 200,000 clones, 87% seen once. The sequencing input was peripheral blood. The receptors derive from a woman aged 60-75 years who had recovered from COVID-19.

The chain uses TRBV27 and TRBJ1-6; D possibly corresponds to TRBD1 (6 bases). Germline V gives CDR1 MNHEY, CDR2 SMNVEV (reference sequence). The ends were cut back, 5 bases at V and 9 bases at J, with 29 bases in the middle. This CDR3 has 19 amino acids. The DNA of the CDR3 is TGTGCCAGCAGTCCCTTTAGTCTTTCTTTAGGGGGGGGAGGTTCACCCCTCCACTTT. Translation: CASSPFSLSLGGGGSPLHF.

The rearrangement joins TRBV28 to TRBJ1-5, with D possibly matching TRBD1 (5 bases). The CDR3 covers 15 residues. The V and J ends lost 2 bases and 1 base respectively, with 9 bases between them. Germline CDR1 and CDR2: MDHEN and SYDVKM. CDR3 nucleotide sequence: TGTGCCAGCAGTTTACAGGGTCGCAGCAATCAGCCCCAGCATTTT. Protein product: CASSLQGRSNQPQHF.

The V and J genes are TRBV9 and TRBJ2-1; the match to TRBD2 covers 9 bases. Germline trimming cut 4 bases from V and 10 bases from J; bases unmatched to any gene: 15. The CDR3 runs 16 residues. CDR1 is SGDLS, CDR2 YYNGEE, per germline. The CDR3 nucleotides are TGTGCCAGCAGCATGGGTAGCGGGGGCACCCCGGGGGAGCAGTTCTTC. The encoded protein is CASSMGSGGTPGEQFF.

The chain couples TRBV5-4 to TRBJ2-1; TRBD2 aligns across 13 bases. After removal of 0 bases from V and 4 bases from J, the junction contained 4 bases not matched to a gene. CDR3 length equals 17 residues. The germline V gene encodes CDR1 SGHNT and CDR2 YYREEE (reference sequence). DNA for the CDR3: TGTGCCAGCAGCTTGGCCTCGGGACTAGCGGGATACAATGAGCAGTTCTTC. As protein: CASSLASGLAGYNEQFF.

The chain uses TRBV5-1 and TRBJ1-1; TRBD1 matches 9 bases. Per the germline V gene, CDR1 is SGHRS and CDR2 is YFSETQ. CDR3 length equals 16 residues. Trimming took 7 bases from V and 5 from J; bases not matched to a gene: 15. The CDR3 DNA follows: TGCGCCAGCGCCGGGGGGACAGGGCCTACGTGGACTGAAGCTTTCTTT. This gives the protein CASAGGTGPTWTEAFF.

The V and J genes are TRBV9 and TRBJ2-3; D is perhaps TRBD2 (5 bases). CDR3 length: 12 residues. Germline CDR1 reads SGDLS; CDR2 reads YYNGEE. V was pared by 3 bases and J by 4 bases, with 6 bases between. The CDR3 reads CASSGESDTQYF. The CDR3 nucleotides are TGTGCCAGCAGCGGGGAGTCAGATACGCAGTATTTT.

The genes are TRBV10-3 and TRBJ1-1; D not resolved. The CDR3 runs to 15 residues. CDR1 ENHRY and CDR2 SYGVKD come from the germline V gene. V shed 4 bases and J shed 5 bases, with 17 bases lying between them. The CDR3 region is CAISVGGVGATEAFF. CDR3 DNA sequence: TGTGCCATCAGTGTGGGCGGGGTGGGCGCTACTGAAGCTTTCTTT.

V is TRBV2 and J is TRBJ2-5, with 9 bases matching TRBD2. With V trimmed by 9 bases and J by 5 bases, 7 bases remained unmatched. The CDR3 has 13 amino acids. Germline-derived CDR1 and CDR2 are SNHLY and FYNNEI. CDR3 amino acids: CARGTSSTETQYF. The CDR3, as DNA: TGTGCCAGGGGGACTAGCTCCACGGAGACCCAGTACTTC. Looking up the rest from reference TRBV2 and TRBJ2-5 gives the full variable domain: EPEVTQTPSHQVTQMGQEVILRCVPISNHLYFYWYRQILGQKVEFLVSFYNNEISEKSEIFDDQFSVERPDGSNFTLKIRSTKLEDSAMYFCARGTSSTETQYFGPGTRLLVL.

The count of this clone is one. The chain is built from TRBV5-5 and TRBJ2-7; possible D gene TRBD2, 6 bases. The V gene's germline CDR1 is SGHKS and CDR2 YYEKEE (reference sequence). This CDR3 comprises 15 residues. Trimming removed 4 bases at V and 3 bases at J, with 17 bases between. The chain's CDR3 is CASSPLGDSLYEQYF. The CDR3 DNA reads as TGTGCCAGCAGCCCCCTGGGGGACTCCCTCTACGAGCAGTACTTC.

The rearrangement links TRBV4-1 to TRBJ2-2, with a possible D match to TRBD1 (5 bases). V lost 0 bases to trimming and J lost 8 bases, with 13 bases between them. This CDR3 comprises 15 residues. Per germline, CDR1 MGHRA and CDR2 YSYEKL. The CDR3 here is CASSQEFRAGGELFF. DNA for the CDR3: TGCGCCAGCAGCCAAGAGTTCAGGGCAGGAGGGGAGCTGTTTTTT.

This clone occurred a few times. This chain uses TRBV12-3 or TRBV12-4 with TRBJ2-7; maybe TRBD1 (5 bases). This CDR3 contains 12 residues. V gave up 5 bases and J gave up 3 bases, with 8 bases separating them. CDR3 sequence (DNA): TGTGCCAGCAGTGACAGATACTACGAGCAGTACTTC. Translation gives CASSDRYYEQYF.

The gene calls are TRBV7-9 and TRBJ1-4, with 8 bases matching TRBD1. The CDR3 runs 14 residues. CDR1 SEHNR and CDR2 FQNEAQ come from the germline V gene (reference sequence). Losses at the gene ends were 5 bases for V and 8 bases for J; bases not matched to a gene: 7. For the CDR3, the DNA is TGTGCCAGCAGCCCCGGACAGGGAAGGGAAAAACTGTTTTTT. It translates to CASSPGQGREKLFF.

J is TRBJ1-6 and V is TRBV7-2; 12 bases are shared with TRBD1. The germline V gene encodes CDR1 SGHTA and CDR2 FQGNSA. After removal of 4 bases from V and 11 bases from J, the junction contained 6 bases not matched to a gene. There are 15 residues in the CDR3. The CDR3 region is CASSWGQGARTPLHF. The CDR3 nucleotides are TGTGCCAGCAGCTGGGGACAGGGGGCGCGGACACCCCTCCACTTT.

The chain links TRBV27 to TRBJ2-3; D perhaps matches TRBD2 (6 bases). This CDR3 is built from 15 residues. V was pared by 4 bases and J by 2 bases, with 13 bases between. Germline V gives CDR1 MNHEY, CDR2 SMNVEV (reference sequence). The CDR3 region is CASSYERASTDTQYF. The DNA for the CDR3 is TGTGCCAGCAGTTACGAGCGGGCGTCCACAGATACGCAGTATTTT.

This chain uses TRBV19 with TRBJ2-1; the match to TRBD2 covers 9 bases. The junction had 4 bases not matched to a gene; V was cut back by 5 bases and J by 2 bases. Germline CDR1 is LNHDA and CDR2 is SQIVND (reference sequence). This CDR3 has 15 amino acids. The CDR3 DNA reads TGTGCCAGTAGTTTAGCGGGGGTTCCCTACAATGAGCAGTTCTTC. It specifies CASSLAGVPYNEQFF.

This rearrangement joins TRBV6-1 to TRBJ1-2; TRBD1 matches at 12 bases. The CDR3 is 15 amino acids. Germline loops: CDR1 MNHNS, CDR2 SASEGT. The J segment lost 10 bases and the V segment lost 3 bases, leaving 9 bases of the junction unmatched. The CDR3: CASSDGTGGREFYTF. The CDR3 DNA is TGTGCCAGCAGTGACGGGACAGGGGGCCGGGAGTTCTACACCTTC.

The rearrangement joins TRBV7-6 to TRBJ2-6; D remains ambiguous. The V gene's germline CDR1 is SGHVS and CDR2 FNYEAQ. CDR3 size: 17 residues. Trimming left V 2 bases short and J 0 bases short, with 11 bases between. CDR3 nucleotide sequence: TGTGCCAGCAGCTTAATGGCGGTATCCTCTGGGGCCAACGTCCTGACTTTC. This sequence encodes CASSLMAVSSGANVLTF.

This sequence joins TRBV6-1 and TRBJ2-7; TRBD1 might be the D (6 bases). Between the trimmed V and J ends, which lost 6 bases and 5 bases, there was a span of 11 bases. CDR1 and CDR2 (germline): MNHNS, SASEGT. The CDR3 extends over 12 amino acids. CDR3 loop: CASSVQGHEQYF. CDR3 DNA sequence: TGTGCCAGCAGCGTACAGGGCCACGAGCAGTACTTC.

The chain carries TRBV15 and TRBJ1-1, with D hard to call. The CDR3 spans 13 residues. Germline V gene lookup returns CDR1 LNHNV and CDR2 YYDKDF (reference sequence). Trimming took 2 bases from V and 6 from J, leaving 10 bases between them. In DNA, the CDR3 is TGTGCCACCAGCAGAATCGGGAGCGCTGAAGCTTTCTTT. It encodes CATSRIGSAEAFF.

This chain connects TRBV11-3 to TRBJ2-3, with 8 bases aligning to TRBD2. Germline CDR1 is SGHNT and CDR2 is YENEEA. The CDR3 contains 17 residues. Losses at the gene ends were 1 base for V and 3 bases for J; bases not matched to a gene: 9. The chain's CDR3 is CASSLGLSGGVTDTQYF. The CDR3 DNA sequence: TGTGCCAGCAGCTTAGGCTTAAGCGGGGGAGTGACAGATACGCAGTATTTT.

This sequence joins TRBV19 and TRBJ2-2, with 7 positions matching TRBD1. Trimming at V came to 5 bases and at J to 1 base, leaving 4 bases not matched to a gene. CDR1 is LNHDA and CDR2 is SQIVND in the germline V gene (reference sequence). CDR3 length equals 15 residues. As DNA, the CDR3 is TGTGCCAGTAGTCCGGGACAGCTGAACACCGGGGAGCTGTTTTTT. It codes for CASSPGQLNTGELFF.

Details on this clone: Germline and junction disagree at one end, which may indicate a read error. V and J are TRBV7-7 and TRBJ2-2, with D tentatively TRBD2 (6 bases). Germline CDR1 SSHAT, CDR2 FNYEAQ (reference sequence). CDR3 size: 15 residues. CDR3 in amino acids: CASSLEGPGSGELFF. CDR3 bases: TGTGCTAGCAGCTTGGAGGGGCCGGGTTCCGGGGAGCTGTTTTTT.

The chain has TRBV6-1 and TRBJ1-1; D not certain. The CDR3 length is 12 residues. Germline V gene data show CDR1 as MNHNS and CDR2 as SASEGT. Between the trimmed V and J ends, which lost 1 base and 10 bases, there was a span of 10 bases. The DNA for the CDR3 is TGTGCCAGCAGTGAAGACTTTCCGGGAGCTTTCTTT. Translating it yields CASSEDFPGAFF.

The chain has TRBV28 and TRBJ1-2; TRBD1 matches at 8 bases. V gave up 5 bases and J gave up 3 bases; unmatched junction bases: 5. The CDR3 loop spans 14 amino acids. In germline, CDR1 is MDHEN, CDR2 SYDVKM. Here the CDR3 DNA reads TGTGCCAGCAGTCTAGGACAGGGATACTATGGCTACACCTTC. Its protein is CASSLGQGYYGYTF.

The chain recombines TRBV18 with TRBJ2-7; 10 bases are shared with TRBD1. This CDR3 is 15 amino acids long. The ends lost 4 bases at V and 5 bases at J; junction bases unmatched: 8. Germline lookup yields CDR1 KGHSH and CDR2 LQKENI. In DNA form, the CDR3 reads TGTGCCAGCTCACGTCCGACAGGGGGCGAGGACGAGCAGTACTTC. As protein: CASSRPTGGEDEQYF.

The chain is built from TRBV24-1 and TRBJ2-7; 9 nucleotides line up with TRBD1. The CDR3 runs 15 residues. Trimming removed 5 bases from V and 2 bases from J; junction bases left unmatched: 6. Germline V CDR1 and CDR2: KGHDR, SFDVKD. The CDR3 here is CATSASGDRAYEQYF. The CDR3 coding sequence is TGTGCCACCAGTGCCAGCGGGGACAGGGCCTACGAGCAGTACTTC.

V and J are TRBV24-1 and TRBJ1-2; TRBD1 matches 10 bases. Looked up from germline, CDR1 is KGHDR and CDR2 is SFDVKD. This CDR3 has 15 residues. The V and J ends lost 3 bases and 6 bases, in that order; junction bases with no gene match: 6. The DNA of the CDR3 is TGTGCCACCAGTGATCCCGGGACAGGGGAAGATGGCTACACCTTC. It translates to CATSDPGTGEDGYTF.

A single count supports this clone. The CDR3 DNA reads TGTGCCAGCAGCCGGACCTACGGGATAGAAAAACTGTTTTTT. It specifies CASSRTYGIEKLFF. This rearrangement joins TRBV5-8 to TRBJ1-4; D gene unclear. This CDR3 is built from 14 residues. CDR1 and CDR2 (germline): SGHTS, YDEGEE. The V end lost 4 bases, the J end lost 8 bases, and 15 bases lay between the germline ends.

In its sample, this clone was seen once. The chain recombines TRBV6-6 with TRBJ2-3, with 7 bases that match TRBD2. The germline V gene encodes CDR1 MNHNY and CDR2 SVGAGI (reference sequence). The CDR3 covers 15 residues. With V trimmed by 5 bases and J by 1 base, 6 bases remained unmatched. The CDR3 here is CASSPHLAGTDTQYF. The CDR3 coding sequence is TGTGCCAGCAGTCCACATCTAGCGGGCACAGATACGCAGTATTTT.

The rearrangement links TRBV28 to TRBJ1-4, with TRBD1 as a possible D gene (5 bases). V was cut by 6 bases and J by 4 bases, with 12 bases left in between. This CDR3 has 14 residues. CDR1 is MDHEN and CDR2 is SYDVKM in the germline V gene. The DNA for the CDR3 is TGTGCCAGCAGAAAGGGACTAATTAATGAAAAACTGTTTTTT. It codes for CASRKGLINEKLFF.